This TCR beta chain was sequenced during a study of cytomegalovirus exposure and HLA in healthy donors. On this clone itself: Its specificity is not known.

The CDR3 is 11 amino acids. The germline V and J ends were trimmed by 8 bases and 9 bases, with 11 bases remaining between them. The germline V gene encodes CDR1 LNHDA and CDR2 SQIVND (reference sequence). Findings of the study overall: Among TCR beta chains, those listed as cytomegalovirus-associated numbered some 160. Researchers reported that three CMV-associated chains were confirmed in vitro as CMV antigen-specific. For most TCR beta V segments, an earlier analysis put the productive rate at about 90% or about 30% of the time. In a later analysis, at a false discovery rate of 0.05, approximately 18,000 TCR beta sequences were associated with HLA alleles.

PCR was performed using 60 Vbeta and 13 Jbeta primers. Assay used: immunoSEQ multiplex PCR; TCRdb lists only in-frame clones, some missing. This sample has around 150,000 clones, with 65% to 90% found just once. Input material: PBMCs. This TCR derives from a man aged 45-65 years in good health and CMV-seropositive. The J gene is TRBJ2-1, the V gene TRBV19, with TRBD2 as a possible D gene (6 bases). CDR3 residues: CASQTSGEQFF. The CDR3 DNA sequence: TGTGCCAGTCAGACTAGTGGTGAGCAGTTCTTC.